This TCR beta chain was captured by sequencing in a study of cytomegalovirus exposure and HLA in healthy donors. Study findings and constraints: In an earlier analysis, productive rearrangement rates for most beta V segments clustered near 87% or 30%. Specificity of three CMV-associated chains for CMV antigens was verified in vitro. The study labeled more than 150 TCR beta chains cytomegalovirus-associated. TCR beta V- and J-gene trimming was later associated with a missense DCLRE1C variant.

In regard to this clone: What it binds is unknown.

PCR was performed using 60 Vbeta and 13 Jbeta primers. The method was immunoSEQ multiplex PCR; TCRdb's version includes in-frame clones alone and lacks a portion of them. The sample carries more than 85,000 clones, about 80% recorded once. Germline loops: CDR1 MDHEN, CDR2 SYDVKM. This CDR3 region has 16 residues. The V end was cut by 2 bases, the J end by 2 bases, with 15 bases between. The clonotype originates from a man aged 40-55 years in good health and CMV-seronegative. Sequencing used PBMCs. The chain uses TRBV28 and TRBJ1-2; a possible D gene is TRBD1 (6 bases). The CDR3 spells CASSLVLGQWNYGYTF. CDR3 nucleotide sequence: TGTGCCAGCAGTTTAGTTCTCGGACAGTGGAACTATGGCTACACCTTC.